This T cell receptor (beta chain) was profiled in a study of monozygotic twins with inflammatory bowel disease. TCRdb reanalyzed the 5' RACE reads, giving one entry per CDR3 protein sequence and no DNA. This table holds about 160,000 distinct CDR3 sequences. Germline V gene lookup returns CDR1 SQVTM and CDR2 ANQGSEA. The CDR3 is 17 residues long. Whole-blood total RNA was extracted without T cell sorting. The TCR originated in a human donor with ulcerative colitis or Crohn's disease, or a healthy co-twin of an affected twin (not recorded which). V and J are TRBV29-1 and TRBJ1-5; checking the TCRdb D call of TRBD1 is not possible without DNA. The source material was blood. CDR3 protein: CSVEDHRPGGNNQPQHF.